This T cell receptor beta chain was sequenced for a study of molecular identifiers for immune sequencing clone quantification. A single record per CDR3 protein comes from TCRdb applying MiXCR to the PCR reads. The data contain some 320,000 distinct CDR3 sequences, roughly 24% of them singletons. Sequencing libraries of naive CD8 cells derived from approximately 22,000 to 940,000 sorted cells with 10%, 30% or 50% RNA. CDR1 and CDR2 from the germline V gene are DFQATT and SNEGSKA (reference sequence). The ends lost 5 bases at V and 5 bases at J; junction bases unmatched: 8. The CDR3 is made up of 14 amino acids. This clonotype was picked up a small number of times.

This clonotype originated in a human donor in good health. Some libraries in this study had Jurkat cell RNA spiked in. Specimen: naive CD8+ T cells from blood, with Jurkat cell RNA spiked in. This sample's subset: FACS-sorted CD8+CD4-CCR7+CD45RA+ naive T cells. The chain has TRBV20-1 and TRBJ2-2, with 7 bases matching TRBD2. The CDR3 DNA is TGCAGTGCTGGGACTACTCGAAGGACCGGGGAGCTGTTTTTT. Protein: CSAGTTRRTGELFF.